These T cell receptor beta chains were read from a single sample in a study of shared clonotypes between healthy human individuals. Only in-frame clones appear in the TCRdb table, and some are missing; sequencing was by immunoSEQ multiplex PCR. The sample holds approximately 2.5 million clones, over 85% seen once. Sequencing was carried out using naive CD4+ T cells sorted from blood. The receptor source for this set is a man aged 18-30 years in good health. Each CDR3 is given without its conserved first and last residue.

cdr3_aa: ASSPGGTRSPTLY; v_call: TRBV18; j_call: TRBJ2-5
cdr3_aa: ASSLSGGQETQY; v_call: TRBV7-9; j_call: TRBJ2-5
cdr3_aa: ASWEDPSSYEQY; v_call: TRBV2; j_call: TRBJ2-7
cdr3_aa: AISEGRTGHSYEQY; v_call: TRBV10-3; j_call: TRBJ2-7
cdr3_aa: ASTKWGSGGHEQY; v_call: TRBV28; j_call: TRBJ2-7
cdr3_aa: ASRPPGPPWDSEQF; v_call: TRBV19; j_call: TRBJ2-1
cdr3_aa: ASRAGTVGSQPQH; v_call: TRBV19; j_call: TRBJ1-5
cdr3_aa: ASSPGGALNTEAF; v_call: TRBV11-2; j_call: TRBJ1-1
cdr3_aa: ASRDRGPEQY; v_call: TRBV2; j_call: TRBJ2-7
cdr3_aa: ASSLNAWAGNTEAF; v_call: TRBV5-1; j_call: TRBJ1-1
cdr3_aa: ASSPLGASGRASTDTQY; v_call: TRBV18; j_call: TRBJ2-3
cdr3_aa: ASSVLFPPEQY; v_call: TRBV2; j_call: TRBJ2-7
cdr3_aa: AITMEKSYGYT; v_call: TRBV10-3; j_call: TRBJ1-2
cdr3_aa: ASSEDRVGQPQH; v_call: TRBV2; j_call: TRBJ1-5
cdr3_aa: ATSRDRASGSPSTDTQY; v_call: TRBV15; j_call: TRBJ2-3
cdr3_aa: ASSTSGGNTGELF; v_call: TRBV7-9; j_call: TRBJ2-2
cdr3_aa: ASSLGGASNQPQH; v_call: TRBV5-1; j_call: TRBJ1-5
cdr3_aa: ASSFDRGNEKLF; v_call: TRBV7-2; j_call: TRBJ1-4
cdr3_aa: ASSLEIAGAYEQY; v_call: TRBV7-8; j_call: TRBJ2-7
cdr3_aa: ASSLGQGSYEQY; v_call: TRBV6-1; j_call: TRBJ2-7
cdr3_aa: ASSRTGFEQF; v_call: TRBV6-1; j_call: TRBJ2-1
cdr3_aa: ASSEQGASYEQY; v_call: TRBV2; j_call: TRBJ2-7
cdr3_aa: ASSDWDNLSYEQY; v_call: TRBV2; j_call: TRBJ2-7
cdr3_aa: ASLGPQENGYT; v_call: TRBV28; j_call: TRBJ1-2
cdr3_aa: ASSEYHFPYNSPLH; v_call: TRBV6-1; j_call: TRBJ1-6
cdr3_aa: ASSDRVGSYGYT; v_call: TRBV10-1; j_call: TRBJ1-2
cdr3_aa: ASSKGAGYEQY; v_call: TRBV7-9; j_call: TRBJ2-7
cdr3_aa: ASRLNTGELF; v_call: TRBV27; j_call: TRBJ2-2
cdr3_aa: AWRKSGTWGTDTQY; v_call: TRBV30; j_call: TRBJ2-3
cdr3_aa: ASTAEHNEQF; v_call: TRBV6-4; j_call: TRBJ2-1
cdr3_aa: ASSLEASGGWYNEQF; v_call: TRBV5-1; j_call: TRBJ2-1
cdr3_aa: ASSQDWGGNQPQH; v_call: TRBV4-3; j_call: TRBJ1-5
cdr3_aa: ASSLWGASYGYT; v_call: TRBV28; j_call: TRBJ1-2
cdr3_aa: ASSEVPQGGGYT; v_call: TRBV27; j_call: TRBJ1-2
cdr3_aa: ASSITGLNTGELF; v_call: TRBV9; j_call: TRBJ2-2
cdr3_aa: ASSVQGLAGGVETQY; v_call: TRBV7-8; j_call: TRBJ2-5
cdr3_aa: ASSTTPGQGLYEQY; v_call: TRBV9; j_call: TRBJ2-7
cdr3_aa: ASTPGGTGSRQPQH; v_call: TRBV6-6; j_call: TRBJ1-5
cdr3_aa: ASRQRGPAEAF; v_call: TRBV6-1; j_call: TRBJ1-1
cdr3_aa: SVEDRTVTGELF; v_call: TRBV29-1; j_call: TRBJ2-2
cdr3_aa: ASSPEHNSPLH; v_call: TRBV5-4; j_call: TRBJ1-6
cdr3_aa: ASRQGFEAF; v_call: TRBV2; j_call: TRBJ1-1
cdr3_aa: ASSQGRQGSYEQY; v_call: TRBV4-1; j_call: TRBJ2-7
cdr3_aa: ASSAGVGEQY; v_call: TRBV6-1; j_call: TRBJ2-5
cdr3_aa: ASRIAGIYGYT; v_call: TRBV2; j_call: TRBJ1-2
cdr3_aa: ASSLWPGRNSNYGYT; v_call: TRBV27; j_call: TRBJ1-2
cdr3_aa: ANARTAYEQY; v_call: TRBV2; j_call: TRBJ2-7
cdr3_aa: ASSSQASEPQH; v_call: TRBV28; j_call: TRBJ1-5
cdr3_aa: ASHAGNQPQH; v_call: TRBV6-6; j_call: TRBJ1-5
cdr3_aa: ASSLNGGGTYEQY; v_call: TRBV5-6; j_call: TRBJ2-7
cdr3_aa: ASSHRDRYPGNTIY; v_call: TRBV5-1; j_call: TRBJ1-3
cdr3_aa: ASSPIAGVPSYEQY; v_call: TRBV27; j_call: TRBJ2-7
cdr3_aa: ASGEGTDTQY; v_call: TRBV7-3; j_call: TRBJ2-3
cdr3_aa: ASSPTRLVAGELF; v_call: TRBV4-1; j_call: TRBJ2-2
cdr3_aa: AIKGEMNTEAF; v_call: TRBV10-3; j_call: TRBJ1-1
cdr3_aa: ASSLGSGQTNEKLF; v_call: TRBV5-1; j_call: TRBJ1-4
cdr3_aa: ASSLGGGPLH; v_call: TRBV11-2; j_call: TRBJ1-6
cdr3_aa: ASSIRGQSSYEQY; v_call: TRBV19; j_call: TRBJ2-7
cdr3_aa: ASSLAGVQGAELF; v_call: TRBV5-1; j_call: TRBJ1-4